This TCR beta chain was profiled in a study of blood T cell repertoires in COVID-19. This CDR3 spans 15 amino acids. From germline, CDR1 is SGHDN and CDR2 FVKESK. V was pared by 0 bases and J by 1 base, with 6 bases between. Data came from immunoSEQ multiplex PCR; TCRdb stores just in-frame clones and leaves some out. The sample records 30,000 to 40,000 clones, roughly 93% being singletons. The sample taken for sequencing was peripheral blood. The chain has TRBV14 and TRBJ2-2; tentatively, D is TRBD1 (5 bases). The TCR comes from a male donor with active COVID-19. The CDR3 coding sequence is TGTGCCAGCAGCCAAGAACAGGTGAACACCGGGGAGCTGTTTTTT. This translates into CASSQEQVNTGELFF.